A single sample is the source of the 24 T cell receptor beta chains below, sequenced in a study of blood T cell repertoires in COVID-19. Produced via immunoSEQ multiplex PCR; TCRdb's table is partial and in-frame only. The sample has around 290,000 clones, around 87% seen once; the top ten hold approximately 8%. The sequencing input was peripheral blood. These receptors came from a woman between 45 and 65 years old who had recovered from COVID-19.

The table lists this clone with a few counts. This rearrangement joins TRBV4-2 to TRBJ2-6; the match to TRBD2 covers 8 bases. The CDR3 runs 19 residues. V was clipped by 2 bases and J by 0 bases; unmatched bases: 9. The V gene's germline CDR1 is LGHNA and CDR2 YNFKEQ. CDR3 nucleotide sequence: TGTGCCAGCAGCCAAAGCGTAGCGGGAACATTCTCTGGGGCCAACGTCCTGACTTTC. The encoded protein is CASSQSVAGTFSGANVLTF.

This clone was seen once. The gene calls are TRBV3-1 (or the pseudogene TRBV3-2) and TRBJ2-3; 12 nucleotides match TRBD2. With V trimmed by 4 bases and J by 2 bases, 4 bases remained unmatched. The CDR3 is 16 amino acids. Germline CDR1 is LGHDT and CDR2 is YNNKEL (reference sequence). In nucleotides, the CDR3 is TGTGCCAGCAGCCCCCCTAGCGGGAGGGCCACAGATACGCAGTATTTT. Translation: CASSPPSGRATDTQYF.

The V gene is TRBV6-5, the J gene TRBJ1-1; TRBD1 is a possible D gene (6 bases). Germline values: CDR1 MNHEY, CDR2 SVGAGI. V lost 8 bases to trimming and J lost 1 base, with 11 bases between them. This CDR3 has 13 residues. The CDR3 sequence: CASQWTENTEAFF. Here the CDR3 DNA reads TGTGCCAGCCAATGGACAGAGAACACTGAAGCTTTCTTT.

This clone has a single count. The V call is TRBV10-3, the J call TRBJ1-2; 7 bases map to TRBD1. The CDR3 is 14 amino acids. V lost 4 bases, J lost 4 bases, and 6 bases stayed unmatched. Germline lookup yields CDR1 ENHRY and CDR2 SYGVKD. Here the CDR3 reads CAISGTGWGYGYTF. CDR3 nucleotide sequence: TGTGCCATCAGTGGGACAGGCTGGGGCTATGGCTACACCTTC.

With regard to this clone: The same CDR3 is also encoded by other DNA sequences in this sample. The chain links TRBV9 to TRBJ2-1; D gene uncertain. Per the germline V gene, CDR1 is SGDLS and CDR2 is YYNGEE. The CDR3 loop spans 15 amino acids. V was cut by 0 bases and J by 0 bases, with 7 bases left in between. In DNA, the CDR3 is TGTGCCAGCAGCGTAGAAGCTTTCTCCTACAATGAGCAGTTCTTC. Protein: CASSVEAFSYNEQFF.

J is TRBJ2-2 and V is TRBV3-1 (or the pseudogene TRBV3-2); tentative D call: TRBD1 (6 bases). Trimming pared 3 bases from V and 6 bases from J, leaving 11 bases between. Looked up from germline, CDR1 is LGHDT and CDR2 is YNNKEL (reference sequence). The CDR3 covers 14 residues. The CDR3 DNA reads TGTGCCAGCAGCCAGGGACACAAAGCCGGGGAGCTGTTTTTT. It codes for CASSQGHKAGELFF.

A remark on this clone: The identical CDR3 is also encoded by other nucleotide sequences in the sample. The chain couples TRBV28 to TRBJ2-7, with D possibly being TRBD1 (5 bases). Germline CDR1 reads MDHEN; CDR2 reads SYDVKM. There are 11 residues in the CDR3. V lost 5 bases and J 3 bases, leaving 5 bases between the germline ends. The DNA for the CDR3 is TGTGCCAGCAGTAGGGGCTACGAGCAGTACTTC. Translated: CASSRGYEQYF.

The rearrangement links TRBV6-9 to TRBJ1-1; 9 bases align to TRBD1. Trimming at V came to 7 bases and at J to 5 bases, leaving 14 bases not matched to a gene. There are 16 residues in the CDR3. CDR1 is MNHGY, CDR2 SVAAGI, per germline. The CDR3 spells CASTWGTGNRRTEAFF. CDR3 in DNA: TGTGCCAGCACCTGGGGGACAGGGAACCGTCGGACTGAAGCTTTCTTT.

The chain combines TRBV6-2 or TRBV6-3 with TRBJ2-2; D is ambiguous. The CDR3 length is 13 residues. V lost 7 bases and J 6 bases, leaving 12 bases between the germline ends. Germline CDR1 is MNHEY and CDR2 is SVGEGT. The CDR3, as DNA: TGTGCCAGCACCCCCTCCTACTCCGGGGAGCTGTTTTTT. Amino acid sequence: CASTPSYSGELFF.

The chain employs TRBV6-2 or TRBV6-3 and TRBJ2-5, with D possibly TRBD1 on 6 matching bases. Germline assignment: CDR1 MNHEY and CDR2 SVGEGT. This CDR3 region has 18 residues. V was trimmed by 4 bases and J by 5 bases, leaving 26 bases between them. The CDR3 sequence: CASSSPPRQDLLMETQYF. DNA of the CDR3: TGTGCCAGCAGTTCCCCGCCACGACAGGACCTTTTGATGGAGACCCAGTACTTC.

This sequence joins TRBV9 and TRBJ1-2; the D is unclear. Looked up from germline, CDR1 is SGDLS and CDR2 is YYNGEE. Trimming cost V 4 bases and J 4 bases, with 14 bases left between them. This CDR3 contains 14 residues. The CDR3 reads CASSSAGRAYGYTF. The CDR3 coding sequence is TGTGCCAGCAGCTCAGCGGGCAGAGCCTATGGCTACACCTTC.

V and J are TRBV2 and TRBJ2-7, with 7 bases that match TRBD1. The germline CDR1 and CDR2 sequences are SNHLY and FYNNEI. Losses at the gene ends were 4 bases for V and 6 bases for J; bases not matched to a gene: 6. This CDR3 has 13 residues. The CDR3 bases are TGTGCCAGCAGTGTGGGGACAGCTTTCGAGCAGTACTTC. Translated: CASSVGTAFEQYF.

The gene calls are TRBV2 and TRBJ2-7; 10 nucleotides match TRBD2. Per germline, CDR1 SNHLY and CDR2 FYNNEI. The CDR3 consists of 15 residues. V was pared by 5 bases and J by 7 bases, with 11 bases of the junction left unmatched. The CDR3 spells CASSLSPSGRGEQYF. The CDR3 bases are TGTGCCAGCAGTCTTAGTCCCAGCGGGAGGGGGGAGCAGTACTTC.

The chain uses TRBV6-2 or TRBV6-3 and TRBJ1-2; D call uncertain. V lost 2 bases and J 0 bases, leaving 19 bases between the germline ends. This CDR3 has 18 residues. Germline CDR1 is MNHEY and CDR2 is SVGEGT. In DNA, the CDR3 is TGTGCCAGCAGTTACCACAGTCTTTCGCCGTGGTCTAACTATGGCTACACCTTC. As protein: CASSYHSLSPWSNYGYTF.

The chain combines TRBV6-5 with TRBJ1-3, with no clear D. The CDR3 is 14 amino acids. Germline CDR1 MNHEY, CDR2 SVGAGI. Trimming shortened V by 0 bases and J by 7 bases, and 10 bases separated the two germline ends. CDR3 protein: CASSYSTRRNTIYF. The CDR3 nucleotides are TGTGCCAGCAGTTACTCGACCCGGCGGAACACCATATATTTT.

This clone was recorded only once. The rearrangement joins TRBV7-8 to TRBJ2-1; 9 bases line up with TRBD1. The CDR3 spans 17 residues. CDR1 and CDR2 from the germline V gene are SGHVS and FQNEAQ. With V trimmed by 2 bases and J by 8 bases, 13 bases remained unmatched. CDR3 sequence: CASSLPTGTGYSDEQFF. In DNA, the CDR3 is TGTGCCAGCAGCTTACCCACAGGGACAGGGTATAGCGATGAGCAGTTCTTC.

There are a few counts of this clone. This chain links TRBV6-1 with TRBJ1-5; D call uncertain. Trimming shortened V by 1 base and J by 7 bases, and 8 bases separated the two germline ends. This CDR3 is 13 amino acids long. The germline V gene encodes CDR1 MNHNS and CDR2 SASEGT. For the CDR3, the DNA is TGTGCCAGCAGTGAAGGGGCCCAGCAGCCCCAGCATTTT. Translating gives CASSEGAQQPQHF.

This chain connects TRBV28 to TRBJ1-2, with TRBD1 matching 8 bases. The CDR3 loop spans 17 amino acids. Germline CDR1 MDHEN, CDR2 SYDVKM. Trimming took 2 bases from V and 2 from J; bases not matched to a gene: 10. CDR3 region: CASSLAGGRYRNYGYTF. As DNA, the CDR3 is TGTGCCAGCAGTTTAGCAGGGGGCAGGTACAGAAACTATGGCTACACCTTC.

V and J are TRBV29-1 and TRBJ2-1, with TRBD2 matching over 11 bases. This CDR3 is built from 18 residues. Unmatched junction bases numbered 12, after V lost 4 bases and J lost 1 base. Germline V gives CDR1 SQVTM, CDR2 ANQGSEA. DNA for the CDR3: TGCAGCGTTGGCAGCGTGGGACTAGCGGCAGGGTCCTACAATGAGCAGTTCTTC. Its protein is CSVGSVGLAAGSYNEQFF.

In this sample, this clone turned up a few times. The CDR3 protein is CASSRYQGAVGEKLFF. CDR3 DNA sequence: TGTGCCAGCAGCCGATATCAGGGGGCTGTTGGTGAAAAACTGTTTTTT. The V gene is TRBV2, the J gene TRBJ1-4; 8 bases match TRBD1. The CDR3 consists of 16 residues. The trim removed 6 bases at V and 7 bases at J, leaving 13 bases unmatched. Germline V gives CDR1 SNHLY, CDR2 FYNNEI.

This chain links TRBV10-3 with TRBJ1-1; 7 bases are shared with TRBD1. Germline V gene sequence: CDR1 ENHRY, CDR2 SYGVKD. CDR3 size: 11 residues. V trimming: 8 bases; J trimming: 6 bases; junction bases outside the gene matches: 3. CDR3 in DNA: TGTGCCATCTCACAGGGGTCTGAAGCTTTCTTT. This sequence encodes CAISQGSEAFF.

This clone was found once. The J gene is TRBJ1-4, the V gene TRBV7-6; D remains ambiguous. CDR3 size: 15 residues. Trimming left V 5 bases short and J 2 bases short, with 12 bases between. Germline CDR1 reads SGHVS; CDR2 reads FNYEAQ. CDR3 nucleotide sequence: TGTGCCAGCAGCCCATCGAGGAATACTAATGAAAAACTGTTTTTT. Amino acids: CASSPSRNTNEKLFF.

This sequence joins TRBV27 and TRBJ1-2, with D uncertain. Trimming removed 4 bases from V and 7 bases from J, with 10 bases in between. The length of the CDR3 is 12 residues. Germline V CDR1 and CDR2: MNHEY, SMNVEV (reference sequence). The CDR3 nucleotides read TGTGCCAGCAGTTCCGTGCTTAGTGGCTACACCTTC. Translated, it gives CASSSVLSGYTF.

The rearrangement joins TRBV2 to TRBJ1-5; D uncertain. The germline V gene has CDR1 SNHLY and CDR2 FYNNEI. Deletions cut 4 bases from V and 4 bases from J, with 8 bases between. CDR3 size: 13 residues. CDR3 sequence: CASSVDSNQPQHF. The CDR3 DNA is TGTGCCAGCAGTGTCGATAGTAATCAGCCCCAGCATTTT.